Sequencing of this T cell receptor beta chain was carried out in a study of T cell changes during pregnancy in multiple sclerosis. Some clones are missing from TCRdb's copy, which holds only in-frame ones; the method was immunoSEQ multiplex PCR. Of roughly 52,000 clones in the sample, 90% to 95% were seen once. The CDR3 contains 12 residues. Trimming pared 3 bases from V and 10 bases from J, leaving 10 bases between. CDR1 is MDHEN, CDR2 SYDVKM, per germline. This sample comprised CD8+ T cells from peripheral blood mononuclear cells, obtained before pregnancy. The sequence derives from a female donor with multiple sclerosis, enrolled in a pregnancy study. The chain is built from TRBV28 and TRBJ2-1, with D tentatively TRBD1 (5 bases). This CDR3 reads CASSLGLNEQFF. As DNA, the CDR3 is TGTGCCAGCAGTTTGGGGCTAAACGAGCAGTTCTTC.